This T cell receptor (beta chain) was recorded in a study of T cells expressing NK-cell markers. Study-wide background: The authors derived TCR beta repertoires from sorted CD3+CD56+NKG2C+, CD3+CD56+NKG2C- and CD3+CD56-NKG2C+ T cells.

With respect to this clonotype: Its antigen remains unknown.

The CDR3 consists of 15 residues. CDR1 SGHRS and CDR2 YFSETQ come from the germline V gene. Regarding the study as a whole: A few of the donors also had these clonotypes leading their CD3+CD56-NKG2C+ fraction.

TCR beta cDNA was generated via 5'RACE template switching incorporating UMIs. TCRdb reworked the 5' RACE reads into one entry per CDR3 protein, no DNA. The table for this sample gives about half a million distinct CDR3 sequences. The sequence derives from a woman in her 50s in good health. The chain links TRBV5-1 to TRBJ2-1; the TCRdb D gene call, TRBD1, has no DNA to confirm it. Specimen: blood T cells: a sorted CD56 or NKG2C T cell subset, CD4+ or CD8+ T cells, or bulk PBMC T cells (not recorded which). CDR3 sequence reads: CASSKTGGKYNEQFF. Using reference TRBV5-1 and TRBJ2-1 for the parts outside the CDR3, the full variable domain is KAGVTQTPRYLIKTRGQQVTLSCSPISGHRSVSWYQQTPGQGLQFLFEYFSETQRNKGNFPGRFSGRQFSNSRSEMNVSTLELGDSALYLCASSKTGGKYNEQFFGPGTRLTVL.